The sequence of this T cell receptor (beta chain) was determined in a study of cytomegalovirus exposure and HLA in healthy donors. General observations from the study: The majority of TCR sequences were rare, yet some public TCRs appeared in many donors. Accounts indicate the classifier identified cytomegalovirus status with strong specificity and sensitivity.

Profiled with immunoSEQ multiplex PCR; TCRdb holds only in-frame clones, not every one. The sample shows about 330,000 clones, 86% of them seen only once. The donors were in the approximately 120-subject validation cohort, distinct from the roughly 700-subject first cohort. Notes on this clone: Its antigen is unidentified.

Germline values: CDR1 MDHEN, CDR2 SYDVKM. The CDR3 runs 20 residues. V gave up 5 bases and J gave up 3 bases, with 32 bases separating them. The genes are TRBV28 and TRBJ2-7; tentative D call: TRBD1 (6 bases). The specimen sequenced was PBMCs. The origin of this receptor is a woman aged 18-30 years in good health and CMV-seronegative. The CDR3 region is CASSANPSPRRPGQRYEQYF. For the CDR3, the DNA is TGTGCCAGCAGTGCCAACCCCAGCCCCCGCCGCCCGGGACAACGCTACGAGCAGTACTTC. The complete variable domain, with remaining parts taken from reference TRBV28 and TRBJ2-7, reads DVKVTQSSRYLVKRTGEKVFLECVQDMDHENMFWYRQDPGLGLRLIYFSYDVKMKEKGDIPEGYSVSREKKERFSLILESASTNQTSMYLCASSANPSPRRPGQRYEQYFGPGTRLTVT.